Listed here are 20 T cell receptor beta chains from one sample, sequenced in a study of cytomegalovirus exposure and HLA in healthy donors. The PCR was carried out with 60 Vbeta primers and 13 Jbeta primers. The data were produced by immunoSEQ multiplex PCR, yet TCRdb's version contains in-frame clones alone and is incomplete. The sample lists some 150,000 clones, roughly 80% occurring once. Sequenced input: PBMCs. The source is a young woman in good health and CMV-seronegative.

The CDR3 protein is CASSRELSGANVLTF. The CDR3 coding sequence is TGTGCCAGCAGCCGGGAGCTCTCCGGGGCCAACGTCCTGACTTTC. The chain is built from TRBV5-4 and TRBJ2-6; possible D gene TRBD2, 6 bases. V was trimmed by 4 bases and J by 4 bases, leaving 12 bases between them. The germline V gene has CDR1 SGHNT and CDR2 YYREEE (reference sequence). The CDR3 has 15 residues.

This clone was seen more than once but under ten times. The chain is built from TRBV5-5 and TRBJ2-5, with 10 bases aligning to TRBD1. CDR3 length equals 16 residues. Germline V gene sequence: CDR1 SGHKS, CDR2 YYEKEE (reference sequence). V shed 0 bases, J shed 0 bases, and the junction held 2 bases outside the gene matches. This CDR3 is CASSLVGTGDQETQYF. CDR3 sequence (DNA): TGTGCCAGCAGCTTGGTCGGGACAGGGGACCAAGAGACCCAGTACTTC.

The table lists this clone with a count of one. V and J are TRBV12-5 and TRBJ2-1, with D uncertain. The germline V gene encodes CDR1 LGHNT and CDR2 FRNRAP. Trimming took off 7 bases at V and 2 bases at J, with 9 bases between the two ends. The CDR3 contains 13 residues. CDR3 amino acids: CASANPPYNEQFF. CDR3 bases: TGTGCTAGTGCTAATCCACCCTACAATGAGCAGTTCTTC. The variable domain in full, with the rest retrieved from reference TRBV12-5 and TRBJ2-1, is DARVTQTPRHKVTEMGQEVTMRCQPILGHNTVFWYRQTMMQGLELLAYFRNRAPLDDSGMPKDRFSAEMPDATLATLKIQPSEPRDSAVYFCASANPPYNEQFFGPGTRLTVL.

This rearrangement joins TRBV2 to TRBJ2-1; TRBD2 agrees at 10 bases. CDR1 and CDR2 (germline): SNHLY, FYNNEI. The J segment lost 5 bases and the V segment lost 6 bases, leaving 1 base of the junction unmatched. CDR3 length: 13 residues. The CDR3 DNA reads as TGTGCCAGCAGCCTAGCGGGGGACAATGAGCAGTTCTTC. Translated: CASSLAGDNEQFF.

This clone was detected only a few times. The gene calls are TRBV28 and TRBJ2-7; 10 bases map to TRBD2. The CDR3 is made up of 16 amino acids. V shed 2 bases and J 2 bases; nucleotides not matched to a gene: 6. Germline V gene lookup returns CDR1 MDHEN and CDR2 SYDVKM. The CDR3 protein is CASSLQASGSTYEQYF. The CDR3 DNA follows: TGTGCCAGCAGTTTACAAGCTAGCGGGAGTACCTACGAGCAGTACTTC.

The rearrangement uses TRBV6-5 and TRBJ2-7; 7 positions agree with TRBD2. CDR1 is MNHEY, CDR2 SVGAGI, per germline. The CDR3 extends over 11 amino acids. With 6 bases clipped from V and 6 bases from J, the junction kept 2 bases outside the gene matches. CDR3: CASSPGGEQYF. Written as DNA, the CDR3 is TGTGCCAGCAGCCCGGGGGGCGAGCAGTACTTC.

J is TRBJ1-1 and V is TRBV6-6, with D unresolved. V was clipped by 5 bases and J by 0 bases, with 13 bases between them. Germline CDR1 MNHNY, CDR2 SVGAGI (reference sequence). The CDR3 extends over 15 amino acids. CDR3 amino acids: CASSASQEMNTEAFF. In DNA, the CDR3 is TGTGCCAGCAGTGCGTCCCAGGAAATGAACACTGAAGCTTTCTTT.

This chain joins TRBV4-3 and TRBJ2-2, with D possibly matching TRBD2 (6 bases). Germline V gives CDR1 LGHNA, CDR2 YSLEER. Trimming shortened V by 0 bases and J by 5 bases, and 10 bases separated the two germline ends. The CDR3 is 15 amino acids. The CDR3 spells CASSQETRGTGELFF. The CDR3 nucleotides read TGCGCCAGCAGCCAAGAGACACGGGGGACCGGGGAGCTGTTTTTT.

The chain links TRBV11-2 to TRBJ2-7; TRBD1 matches 11 bases. Trimming cost V 5 bases and J 3 bases; bases outside gene matches: 3. The V gene's germline CDR1 is SGHAT and CDR2 FQNNGV. The CDR3 is made up of 14 amino acids. The CDR3 reads CASSPGQGDYEQYF. CDR3 bases: TGTGCCAGCAGCCCGGGACAGGGGGACTACGAGCAGTACTTC.

The CDR3 DNA is TGTGCCAGCAGTACGGGCGGGAGCGCGGCCGGGGAGCTGTTTTTT. Translated: CASSTGGSAAGELFF. J is TRBJ2-2 and V is TRBV27; 7 bases map to TRBD2. J lost 6 bases, V lost 5 bases, and 9 bases had no gene match. Germline V gene data show CDR1 as MNHEY and CDR2 as SMNVEV (reference sequence). This CDR3 has 15 residues.

The chain recombines TRBV4-1 with TRBJ1-1; D remains ambiguous. The germline gives CDR1 MGHRA, CDR2 YSYEKL. Trimming took 6 bases from V and 3 from J, leaving 5 bases between them. The CDR3 loop spans 11 amino acids. Written as DNA, the CDR3 is TGCGCCAGCAGTAGTTACACTGAAGCTTTCTTT. This encodes CASSSYTEAFF.

This clone appeared a single time. This CDR3 reads CASSQDLGSPGFNEQFF. The CDR3 coding sequence is TGCGCCAGCAGCCAAGATCTCGGCTCCCCGGGGTTCAATGAGCAGTTCTTC. The V and J genes are TRBV4-1 and TRBJ2-1; D might be TRBD2 (5 bases). Germline lookup yields CDR1 MGHRA and CDR2 YSYEKL. V dropped 0 bases and J dropped 6 bases, with 18 bases sitting between them. This CDR3 comprises 17 residues.

In DNA, the CDR3 is TGTGCTAGTGGTTTGGTACAGCTCCAGGGGAACACTGAAGCTTTCTTT. This gives the protein CASGLVQLQGNTEAFF. This chain links TRBV12-5 with TRBJ1-1, with D perhaps matching TRBD1 (5 bases). Trimming shortened V by 0 bases and J by 1 base, and 12 bases separated the two germline ends. The CDR3 extends over 16 amino acids. The germline gives CDR1 LGHNT, CDR2 FRNRAP. The whole variable domain, filled in from reference TRBV12-5 and TRBJ1-1, reads DARVTQTPRHKVTEMGQEVTMRCQPILGHNTVFWYRQTMMQGLELLAYFRNRAPLDDSGMPKDRFSAEMPDATLATLKIQPSEPRDSAVYFCASGLVQLQGNTEAFFGQGTRLTVV.

The sample holds a few counts of this clone. Because the CDR3's place on the DNA is in doubt, the DNA is left out and the CDR3 is given as listed by TCRdb. The chain employs TRBV12-2 and TRBJ2-2; the D call TRBD1 from the table was never checked on the DNA. TRBV12-2 is labeled a pseudogene. Ends included, the CDR3 has 16 residues. The CDR3 sequence is CASRLGWGRGTGELFF.

The chain carries TRBV27 and TRBJ2-5; 8 bases align to TRBD1. The CDR3 runs 14 residues. Looked up from germline, CDR1 is MNHEY and CDR2 is SMNVEV (reference sequence). The J segment lost 5 bases and the V segment lost 3 bases, leaving 5 bases of the junction unmatched. The CDR3 DNA reads TGTGCCAGCAGTTTTAGTACAGGGGGGGAGACCCAGTACTTC. Residues: CASSFSTGGETQYF.

The rearrangement uses TRBV28 and TRBJ1-1; 7 bases line up with TRBD1. V gave up 1 base and J gave up 5 bases; unmatched junction bases: 7. CDR3 length: 15 residues. Germline-derived CDR1 and CDR2 are MDHEN and SYDVKM. CDR3 bases: TGTGCCAGCAGTTTATTGCCAGGGGGAGGTACTGAAGCTTTCTTT. It specifies CASSLLPGGGTEAFF.

V gene TRBV7-6 combines with J gene TRBJ1-2; unclear D gene. Germline CDR1 SGHVS, CDR2 FNYEAQ. The length of the CDR3 is 13 residues. V lost 1 base to trimming and J lost 2 bases, with 5 bases between them. The CDR3 region is CASSLDANYGYTF. In DNA, the CDR3 is TGTGCCAGCAGCTTAGACGCGAACTATGGCTACACCTTC.

The chain carries TRBV30 and TRBJ1-2; 7 nucleotides match TRBD1. Germline values: CDR1 GTSNPN, CDR2 SVGIG (reference sequence). The CDR3 has 15 residues. The V gene end was trimmed by 2 bases and the J gene end by 0 bases; junction bases not matched to a gene: 6. CDR3 sequence (DNA): TGTGCCTGGAGTCCCAGGGGGGCTACTAACTATGGCTACACCTTC. Protein sequence: CAWSPRGATNYGYTF.

The chain links TRBV10-1 to TRBJ2-1, with D tentatively TRBD1 (6 bases). The germline V gene has CDR1 WNHNN and CDR2 SYGVQD (reference sequence). The CDR3 has 11 amino acids. V was trimmed by 6 bases and J by 15 bases, leaving 15 bases between them. The CDR3 region has the DNA TGCGCCAGCAGCGACGACAGGTACCCGTTCTTC. Translating gives CASSDDRYPFF.

The genes are TRBV29-1 and TRBJ2-7; 8 positions match TRBD1. The CDR3 loop spans 13 amino acids. CDR1 is SQVTM, CDR2 ANQGSEA, per germline. The V gene end was trimmed by 4 bases and the J gene end by 7 bases; junction bases not matched to a gene: 9. DNA of the CDR3: TGCAGCGTTGGCCGGGACAGGTCCACGGAGCAGTACTTC. Its protein is CSVGRDRSTEQYF.